This T cell receptor beta chain comes out of a study of T cell responses to AZD1222 COVID-19 vaccine. Broader study findings: At study baseline, merely roughly 6 AZD1222 recipients were seropositive. A reported finding is that nearly half of spike-specific TCRs target unmutated variant regions. Clonal diversity may have been underestimated, and the donors were mostly white British, with more females than males.

Concerning this clone itself: Its antigen is undetermined.

Using immunoSEQ multiplex PCR, the repertoire was profiled, and TCRdb retains in-frame clones only, with some absent. The top ten hold 30% to 50% of the sample, which has 13,000 or so clones, 70% to 85% seen once. Pooling was applied to second doses at about 4 or about 12 weeks. The material was peripheral blood, obtained 28 days after the second AZD1222 dose. The source of this sequence is an adult who received the AZD1222 COVID-19 vaccine.

The chain's CDR3 is CASSLGGGITGELFF. CDR3 DNA: TGTGCCAGCAGCTTAGGAGGGGGGATCACCGGGGAGCTGTTTTTT. The chain uses TRBV13 and TRBJ2-2; D tentatively fits TRBD1 or TRBD2 (6 bases each). Trimming removed 0 bases from V and 4 bases from J, with 9 bases in between. CDR3 length equals 15 residues. The germline CDR1 and CDR2 sequences are PRHDT and FYEKMQ (reference sequence). Drawing the rest from reference TRBV13 and TRBJ2-2, the complete variable domain is AAGVIQSPRHLIKEKRETATLKCYPIPRHDTVYWYQQGPGQDPQFLISFYEKMQSDKGSIPDRFSAQQFSDYHSELNMSSLELGDSALYFCASSLGGGITGELFFGEGSRLTVL.